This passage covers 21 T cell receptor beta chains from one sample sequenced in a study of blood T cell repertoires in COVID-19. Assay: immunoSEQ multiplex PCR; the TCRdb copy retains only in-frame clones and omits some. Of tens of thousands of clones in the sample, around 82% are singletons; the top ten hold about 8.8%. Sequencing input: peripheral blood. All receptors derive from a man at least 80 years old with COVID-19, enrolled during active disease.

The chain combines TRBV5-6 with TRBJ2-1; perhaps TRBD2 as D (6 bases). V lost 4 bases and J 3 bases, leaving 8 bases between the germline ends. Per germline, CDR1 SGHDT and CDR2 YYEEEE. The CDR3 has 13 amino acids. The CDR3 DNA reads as TGTGCCAGCAGCGTGGGACTCTACAATGAGCAGTTCTTC. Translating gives CASSVGLYNEQFF.

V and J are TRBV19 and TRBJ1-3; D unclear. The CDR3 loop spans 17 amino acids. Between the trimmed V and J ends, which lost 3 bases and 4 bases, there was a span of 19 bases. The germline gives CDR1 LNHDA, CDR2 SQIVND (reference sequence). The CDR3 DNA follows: TGTGCCAGTAGTATTCGTTTTTTATCCCCCACAGGAAACACCATATATTTT. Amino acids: CASSIRFLSPTGNTIYF.

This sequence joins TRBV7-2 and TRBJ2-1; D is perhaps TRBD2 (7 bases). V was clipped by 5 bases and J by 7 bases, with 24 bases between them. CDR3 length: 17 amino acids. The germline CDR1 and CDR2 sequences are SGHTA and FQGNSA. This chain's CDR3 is CASSPKGGGAAGNEQFF. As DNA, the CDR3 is TGTGCCAGCAGCCCAAAGGGAGGGGGAGCGGCGGGAAATGAGCAGTTCTTC. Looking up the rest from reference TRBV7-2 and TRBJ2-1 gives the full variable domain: GAGVSQSPSNKVTEKGKDVELRCDPISGHTALYWYRQSLGQGLEFLIYFQGNSAPDKSGLPSDRFSAERTGGSVSTLTIQRTQQEDSAVYLCASSPKGGGAAGNEQFFGPGTRLTVL.

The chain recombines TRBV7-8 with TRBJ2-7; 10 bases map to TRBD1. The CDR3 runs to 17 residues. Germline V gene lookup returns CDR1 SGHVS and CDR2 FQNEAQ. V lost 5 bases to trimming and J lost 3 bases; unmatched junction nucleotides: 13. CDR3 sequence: CASSPRPRDRGVYEQYF. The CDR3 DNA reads TGTGCCAGCAGCCCAAGGCCCCGGGACAGGGGTGTCTACGAGCAGTACTTC.

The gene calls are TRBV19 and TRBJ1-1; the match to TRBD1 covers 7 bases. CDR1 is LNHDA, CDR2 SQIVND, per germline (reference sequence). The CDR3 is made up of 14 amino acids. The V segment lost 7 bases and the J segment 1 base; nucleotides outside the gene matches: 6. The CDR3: CASTRQGKNTEAFF. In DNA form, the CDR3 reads TGTGCCAGTACGAGACAGGGAAAGAACACTGAAGCTTTCTTT.

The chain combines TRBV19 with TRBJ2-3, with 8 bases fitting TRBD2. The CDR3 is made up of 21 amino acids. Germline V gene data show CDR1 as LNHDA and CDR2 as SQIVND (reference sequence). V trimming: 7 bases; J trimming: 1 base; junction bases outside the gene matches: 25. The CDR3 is CASTLSPLDPGLEWGTDTQYF. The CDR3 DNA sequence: TGTGCCAGTACCCTCTCACCCCTGGACCCGGGACTAGAATGGGGCACAGATACGCAGTATTTT.

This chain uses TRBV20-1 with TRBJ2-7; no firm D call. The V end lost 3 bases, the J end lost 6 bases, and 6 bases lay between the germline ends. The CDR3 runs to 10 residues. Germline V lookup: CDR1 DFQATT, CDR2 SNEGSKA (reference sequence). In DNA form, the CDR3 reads TGCAGTGCTAGCACTTCCGAGCAGTACGTC. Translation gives CSASTSEQYV.

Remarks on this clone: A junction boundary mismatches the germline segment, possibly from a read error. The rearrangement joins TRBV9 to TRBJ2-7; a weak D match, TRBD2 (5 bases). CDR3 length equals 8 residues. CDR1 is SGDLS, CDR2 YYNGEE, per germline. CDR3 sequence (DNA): TGTGCCAGCAGCGCCGGGGAATTC. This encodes CASSAGEF.

The CDR3 coding sequence is TGTGCCAGCAGTTTAAGTGGCCTCAACTATGGCTACACCTTC. This encodes CASSLSGLNYGYTF. The chain uses TRBV27 and TRBJ1-2; D is unclear. The germline CDR1 and CDR2 sequences are MNHEY and SMNVEV (reference sequence). The V and J ends lost 2 bases and 2 bases respectively, with 9 bases between them. The CDR3 sequence is 14 residues long.

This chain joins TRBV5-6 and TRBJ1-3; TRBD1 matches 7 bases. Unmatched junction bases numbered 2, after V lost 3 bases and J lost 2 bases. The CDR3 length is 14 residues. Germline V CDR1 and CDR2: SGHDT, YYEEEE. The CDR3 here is CASSWGTAGNTIYF. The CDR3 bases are TGTGCCAGCAGCTGGGGGACAGCTGGAAACACCATATATTTT.

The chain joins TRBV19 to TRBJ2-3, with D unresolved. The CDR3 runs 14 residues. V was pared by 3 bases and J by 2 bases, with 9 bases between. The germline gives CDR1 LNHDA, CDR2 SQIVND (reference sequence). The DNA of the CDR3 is TGTGCCAGTAGTATTGTTGCGGCCACAGATACGCAGTATTTT. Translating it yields CASSIVAATDTQYF. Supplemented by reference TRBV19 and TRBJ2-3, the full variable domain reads DGGITQSPKYLFRKEGQNVTLSCEQNLNHDAMYWYRQDPGQGLRLIYYSQIVNDFQKGDIAEGYSVSREKKESFPLTVTSAQKNPTAFYLCASSIVAATDTQYFGPGTRLTVL.

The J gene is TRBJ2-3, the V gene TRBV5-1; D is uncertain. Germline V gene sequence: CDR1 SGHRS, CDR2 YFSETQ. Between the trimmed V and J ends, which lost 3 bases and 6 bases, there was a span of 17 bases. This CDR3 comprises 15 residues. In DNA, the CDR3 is TGCGCCAGCAGCTCCGAGGCCGGAGCAAAGGATACGCAGTATTTT. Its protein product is CASSSEAGAKDTQYF. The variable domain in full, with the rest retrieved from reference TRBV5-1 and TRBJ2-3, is KAGVTQTPRYLIKTRGQQVTLSCSPISGHRSVSWYQQTPGQGLQFLFEYFSETQRNKGNFPGRFSGRQFSNSRSEMNVSTLELGDSALYLCASSSEAGAKDTQYFGPGTRLTVL.

The DNA for the CDR3 is TGTGCCAGCACCCGGAGCCCCAGTCAGCGGACTAATGAAAAACTGTTTTTT. This sequence encodes CASTRSPSQRTNEKLFF. The V and J genes are TRBV5-4 and TRBJ1-4, with no clear D. Germline CDR1 reads SGHNT; CDR2 reads YYREEE (reference sequence). Deletions cut 6 bases from V and 2 bases from J, with 20 bases between. The CDR3 extends over 17 amino acids.

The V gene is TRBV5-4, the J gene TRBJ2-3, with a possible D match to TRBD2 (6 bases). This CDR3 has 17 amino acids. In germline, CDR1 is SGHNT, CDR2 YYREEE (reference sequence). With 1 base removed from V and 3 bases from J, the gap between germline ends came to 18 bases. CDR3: CASSLRIGGVLTDTQYF. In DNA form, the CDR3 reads TGTGCCAGCAGCTTGAGGATCGGCGGGGTTTTGACAGATACGCAGTATTTT.

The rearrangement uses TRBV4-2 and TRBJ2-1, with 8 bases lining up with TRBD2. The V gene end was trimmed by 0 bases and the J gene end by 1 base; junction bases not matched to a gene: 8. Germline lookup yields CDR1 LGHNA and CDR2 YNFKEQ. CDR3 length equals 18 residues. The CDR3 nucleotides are TGTGCCAGCAGCCAAGAGCCCAGCGGGGGAAATTCCTACAATGAGCAGTTCTTC. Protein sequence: CASSQEPSGGNSYNEQFF.

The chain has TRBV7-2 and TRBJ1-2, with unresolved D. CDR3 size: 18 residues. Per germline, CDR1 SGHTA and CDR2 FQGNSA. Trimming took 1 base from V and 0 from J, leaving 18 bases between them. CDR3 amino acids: CASSLGPSGRSANYGYTF. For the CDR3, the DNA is TGTGCCAGCAGCTTAGGTCCGTCAGGCCGCTCGGCTAACTATGGCTACACCTTC.

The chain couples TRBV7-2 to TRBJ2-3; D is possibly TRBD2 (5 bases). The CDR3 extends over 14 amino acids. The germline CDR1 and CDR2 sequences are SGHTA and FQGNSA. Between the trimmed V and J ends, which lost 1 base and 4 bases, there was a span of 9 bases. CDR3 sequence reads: CASSLDLAADTQYF. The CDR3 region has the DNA TGTGCCAGCAGCTTAGATCTAGCCGCAGATACGCAGTATTTT.

The CDR3 here is CASARPGNTGELFF. CDR3 DNA sequence: TGTGCCTCCGCCCGACCAGGGAACACCGGGGAGCTGTTTTTT. This chain connects TRBV28 to TRBJ2-2; no definite D call. V was shortened by 11 bases and J by 1 base, with 14 bases between the two germline ends. The CDR3 runs to 14 residues. Germline CDR1 MDHEN, CDR2 SYDVKM.

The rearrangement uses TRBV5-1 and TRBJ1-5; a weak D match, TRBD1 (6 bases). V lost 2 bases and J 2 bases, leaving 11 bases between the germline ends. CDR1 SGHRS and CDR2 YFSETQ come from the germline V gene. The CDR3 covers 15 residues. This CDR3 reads CASSLTPGGNQPQHF. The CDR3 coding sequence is TGCGCCAGCAGCTTAACCCCAGGGGGCAATCAGCCCCAGCATTTT. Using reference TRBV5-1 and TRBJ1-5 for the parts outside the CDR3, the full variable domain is KAGVTQTPRYLIKTRGQQVTLSCSPISGHRSVSWYQQTPGQGLQFLFEYFSETQRNKGNFPGRFSGRQFSNSRSEMNVSTLELGDSALYLCASSLTPGGNQPQHFGDGTRLSIL.

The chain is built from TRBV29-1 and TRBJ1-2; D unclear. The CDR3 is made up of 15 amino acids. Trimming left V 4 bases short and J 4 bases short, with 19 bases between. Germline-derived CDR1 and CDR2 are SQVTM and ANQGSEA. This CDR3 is CSVGIRGPLFYGYTF. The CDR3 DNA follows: TGCAGCGTTGGAATACGAGGCCCTCTATTCTATGGCTACACCTTC. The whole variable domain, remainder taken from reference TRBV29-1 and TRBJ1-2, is SAVISQKPSRDICQRGTSLTIQCQVDSQVTMMFWYRQQPGQSLTLIATANQGSEATYESGFVIDKFPISRPNLTFSTLTVSNMSPEDSSIYLCSVGIRGPLFYGYTFGSGTRLTVV.

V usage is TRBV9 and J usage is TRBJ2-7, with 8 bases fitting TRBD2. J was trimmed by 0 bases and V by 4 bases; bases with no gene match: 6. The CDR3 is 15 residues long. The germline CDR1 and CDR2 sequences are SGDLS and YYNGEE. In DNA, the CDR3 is TGTGCCAGCAGCACAAGCGGGGGCCACTCCTACGAGCAGTACTTC. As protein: CASSTSGGHSYEQYF.